A single sample gave rise to the 25 T cell receptor beta chains below, sequenced in a study of blood T cell repertoires in COVID-19. The table came from immunoSEQ multiplex PCR; TCRdb's copy has only in-frame clones and leaves some out. In the table there are about 110,000 clones, over 65% of which are singletons. Sequencing used peripheral blood. The receptors shown here come from a woman between 40 and 50 years old with acute or convalescent COVID-19.

This clone was counted ten times or more. The rearrangement uses TRBV2 and TRBJ2-5, with 9 bases that match TRBD1. V was pared by 4 bases and J by 5 bases, with 2 bases of the junction left unmatched. Germline loops: CDR1 SNHLY, CDR2 FYNNEI. The CDR3 sequence is 13 residues long. CDR3 nucleotides: TGTGCCAGCAGTGGGGACAGGGACGAGACCCAGTACTTC. Residues: CASSGDRDETQYF.

The rearrangement links TRBV30 to TRBJ2-3, with 10 bases matching TRBD1. V gave up 1 base and J gave up 4 bases; unmatched junction bases: 5. This CDR3 contains 15 residues. Germline CDR1 is GTSNPN and CDR2 is SVGIG (reference sequence). The CDR3 loop reads CAWSARQGASDTQYF. The CDR3 DNA reads TGTGCCTGGAGTGCACGACAGGGGGCTTCAGATACGCAGTATTTT. Combining the CDR3 with reference TRBV30 and TRBJ2-3 gives the whole variable domain SQTIHQWPATLVQPVGSPLSLECTVEGTSNPNLYWYRQAAGRGLQLLFYSVGIGQISSEVPQNLSASRPQDRQFILSSKKLLLSDSGFYLCAWSARQGASDTQYFGPGTRLTVL.

This clone has only one observation. The chain employs TRBV5-1 and TRBJ2-3; 11 bases agree with TRBD2. The length of the CDR3 is 15 residues. CDR1 is SGHRS, CDR2 YFSETQ, per germline. The V segment lost 6 bases and the J segment 2 bases; nucleotides outside the gene matches: 5. CDR3 amino acids: CASKTSGDPTDTQYF. CDR3 DNA sequence: TGCGCCAGCAAGACTAGCGGGGACCCCACAGATACGCAGTATTTT.

The gene calls are TRBV12-3 or TRBV12-4 and TRBJ2-3, with unresolved D. V shed 2 bases and J shed 7 bases, with 10 bases lying between them. The CDR3 is 13 amino acids. The CDR3 reads CASSLLLLNTQYF. CDR3 bases: TGTGCCAGCAGTTTATTACTACTGAATACGCAGTATTTT.

This chain links TRBV28 with TRBJ1-6, with 7 bases lining up with TRBD1. The CDR3 has 12 amino acids. Germline V gives CDR1 MDHEN, CDR2 SYDVKM. The CDR3 nucleotides are TGTGCGGAGGGACAGTTTGGTTCACCCCTCCACTTT. As protein: CAEGQFGSPLHF.

The chain recombines TRBV7-9 with TRBJ2-5, with D tentatively TRBD1 (5 bases). The V gene's germline CDR1 is SEHNR and CDR2 FQNEAQ (reference sequence). This CDR3 is built from 13 residues. V lost 5 bases to trimming and J lost 6 bases, with 13 bases between them. CDR3 coding DNA: TGTGCCAGCAGCCCCGCCCAGGGAAAGACCCAGTACTTC. As protein: CASSPAQGKTQYF. The variable domain in full, with the rest retrieved from reference TRBV7-9 and TRBJ2-5, is DTGVSQNPRHKITKRGQNVTFRCDPISEHNRLYWYRQTLGQGPEFLTYFQNEAQLEKSRLLSDRFSAERPKGSFSTLEIQRTEQGDSAMYLCASSPAQGKTQYFGPGTRLLVL.

The rearrangement joins TRBV3-1 (or the pseudogene TRBV3-2) to TRBJ2-7, with D possibly TRBD1 on 5 matching bases. Germline CDR1 reads LGHDT; CDR2 reads YNNKEL (reference sequence). V was trimmed by 0 bases and J by 0 bases, leaving 12 bases between them. This CDR3 contains 16 residues. CDR3 loop: CASSQDLERGSYEQYF. CDR3 bases: TGTGCCAGCAGCCAAGATCTCGAAAGGGGCTCCTACGAGCAGTACTTC.

The rearrangement links TRBV5-1 to TRBJ2-7, with TRBD1 identical over 9 bases. The length of the CDR3 is 15 residues. V shed 3 bases, J shed 3 bases, and the junction held 7 bases outside the gene matches. Per germline, CDR1 SGHRS and CDR2 YFSETQ. The CDR3 reads CASSSGTGSFYEQYF. The DNA for the CDR3 is TGCGCCAGCAGCTCGGGGACAGGGTCTTTCTACGAGCAGTACTTC.

The chain employs TRBV4-3 and TRBJ1-5; weak D call: TRBD1 (6 bases). CDR3 length: 17 amino acids. Per the germline V gene, CDR1 is LGHNA and CDR2 is YSLEER. The germline V and J ends were trimmed by 0 bases and 5 bases, with 17 bases remaining between them. The CDR3 nucleotides are TGCGCCAGCAGCCAAGATAGGAAACAGGGTAAAGATCAGCCCCAGCATTTT. This sequence encodes CASSQDRKQGKDQPQHF.

This clone was counted a single time. The rearrangement joins TRBV11-2 to TRBJ2-1; 7 nucleotides match TRBD2. Germline V gives CDR1 SGHAT, CDR2 FQNNGV. The ends lost 6 bases at V and 0 bases at J; junction bases unmatched: 5. This CDR3 has 15 residues. The CDR3 region has the DNA TGTGCCAGCAGATCGGGGGGAAGCTCCTACAATGAGCAGTTCTTC. It is translated as CASRSGGSSYNEQFF.

This chain joins TRBV19 and TRBJ1-5, with 10 bases lining up with TRBD1. The V gene end was trimmed by 5 bases and the J gene end by 2 bases; junction bases not matched to a gene: 6. This CDR3 has 16 amino acids. Germline V gene sequence: CDR1 LNHDA, CDR2 SQIVND (reference sequence). CDR3 sequence: CASSPRDRGGNQPQHF. CDR3 in DNA: TGTGCCAGTAGTCCCCGGGACAGGGGCGGCAATCAGCCCCAGCATTTT.

This clone was detected only once. This chain uses TRBV6-1 with TRBJ1-3; D unresolved. The CDR3 covers 12 residues. In germline, CDR1 is MNHNS, CDR2 SASEGT. Deletions cut 3 bases from V and 8 bases from J, with 8 bases between. CDR3 coding DNA: TGTGCCAGCAGTGAGCGGAGAGACACCATATATTTT. Translating gives CASSERRDTIYF.

The rearrangement uses TRBV7-3 and TRBJ2-1; tentatively, D is TRBD2 (6 bases). V was pared by 9 bases and J by 0 bases, with 12 bases between. CDR1 SGHTA and CDR2 FQGTGA come from the germline V gene. The CDR3 has 14 residues. The chain's CDR3 is CASRAGSSYNEQFF. For the CDR3, the DNA is TGTGCCAGTCGAGCGGGTAGCTCCTACAATGAGCAGTTCTTC.

This chain uses TRBV5-5 with TRBJ1-2; D ambiguous. This CDR3 is 12 amino acids long. Germline lookup yields CDR1 SGHKS and CDR2 YYEKEE (reference sequence). Between the trimmed V and J ends, which lost 4 bases and 6 bases, there was a span of 10 bases. CDR3 protein: CASSGPLDGYTF. The CDR3 nucleotides are TGTGCCAGCAGCGGCCCCCTGGATGGCTACACCTTC.

This clone is a singleton in its sample. The gene calls are TRBV7-9 and TRBJ1-3; TRBD1 matches at 9 bases. There are 14 residues in the CDR3. J lost 7 bases, V lost 4 bases, and 5 bases had no gene match. Germline V lookup: CDR1 SEHNR, CDR2 FQNEAQ (reference sequence). CDR3 nucleotides: TGTGCCAGCAGCTCACACAGGGGGCTGAACACCATATATTTT. Protein product: CASSSHRGLNTIYF. The full variable domain, with the rest looked up from reference TRBV7-9 and TRBJ1-3, is DTGVSQNPRHKITKRGQNVTFRCDPISEHNRLYWYRQTLGQGPEFLTYFQNEAQLEKSRLLSDRFSAERPKGSFSTLEIQRTEQGDSAMYLCASSSHRGLNTIYFGEGSWLTVV.

V gene TRBV7-3 combines with J gene TRBJ2-6; D is possibly TRBD1 (6 bases). The CDR3 is 15 amino acids. V lost 5 bases, J lost 7 bases, and 15 bases lay in between. Germline CDR1 reads SGHTA; CDR2 reads FQGTGA. In DNA form, the CDR3 reads TGTGCCAGCAGCCCGGGACACCCGGGAGCCAACGTCCTGACTTTC. Protein: CASSPGHPGANVLTF.

This clone was seen more than once but under ten times. In nucleotides, the CDR3 is TGTGCCAGCAGCAAAGAGTCTCCCCAGGTTAAAGGAAACACCATATATTTT. Its translation is CASSKESPQVKGNTIYF. The V and J genes are TRBV7-9 and TRBJ1-3; D uncertain. Deletions cut 5 bases from V and 4 bases from J, with 21 bases between. From germline, CDR1 is SEHNR and CDR2 FQNEAQ (reference sequence). The CDR3 is made up of 17 amino acids.

This chain links TRBV5-1 with TRBJ2-5; possibly TRBD1 for D (6 bases). Germline lookup yields CDR1 SGHRS and CDR2 YFSETQ. This CDR3 region has 14 residues. V lost 0 bases and J 1 base, leaving 7 bases between the germline ends. CDR3 DNA sequence: TGCGCCAGCAGCTTGGGGGGGCGCCAAGAGACCCAGTACTTC. Translating it yields CASSLGGRQETQYF.

This clone was recorded once. This chain joins TRBV30 and TRBJ1-5; tentative D call: TRBD1 (5 bases). Germline assignment: CDR1 GTSNPN and CDR2 SVGIG (reference sequence). The germline V and J ends were trimmed by 4 bases and 2 bases, with 15 bases remaining between them. The CDR3 totals 15 residues. The CDR3 sequence: CAWTPNGGGNQPQHF. DNA for the CDR3: TGTGCCTGGACTCCGAACGGGGGAGGCAATCAGCCCCAGCATTTT. The full variable domain, completed using reference TRBV30 and TRBJ1-5, is SQTIHQWPATLVQPVGSPLSLECTVEGTSNPNLYWYRQAAGRGLQLLFYSVGIGQISSEVPQNLSASRPQDRQFILSSKKLLLSDSGFYLCAWTPNGGGNQPQHFGDGTRLSIL.

There are a few counts of this clone. The rearrangement uses TRBV27 and TRBJ1-5; tentatively, D is TRBD1 (5 bases). Trimming pared 6 bases from V and 7 bases from J, leaving 19 bases between. CDR1 is MNHEY and CDR2 is SMNVEV in the germline V gene (reference sequence). The CDR3 consists of 15 residues. The CDR3 spells CASSPTPPGIQPQHF. CDR3 sequence (DNA): TGTGCCAGCAGCCCCACACCCCCAGGGATACAGCCCCAGCATTTT.

The genes are TRBV7-2 and TRBJ2-5, with TRBD2 matching 8 bases. V lost 3 bases to trimming and J lost 2 bases; unmatched junction nucleotides: 5. The CDR3 sequence is 15 residues long. The germline V gene encodes CDR1 SGHTA and CDR2 FQGNSA. The CDR3 DNA reads as TGTGCCAGCAGCTTGGCGACTAGCGTGCAAGAGACCCAGTACTTC. Its protein is CASSLATSVQETQYF.

CDR3 region: CASSQDFTDTQYF. The DNA of the CDR3 is TGTGCCAGTAGCCAAGACTTCACAGATACGCAGTATTTT. The chain links TRBV19 to TRBJ2-3; no definite D call. The CDR3 consists of 13 residues. Per germline, CDR1 LNHDA and CDR2 SQIVND (reference sequence). V was shortened by 6 bases and J by 2 bases, with 9 bases between the two germline ends.

The rearrangement uses TRBV7-2 and TRBJ2-1, with a tentative D call TRBD2 (6 bases). The ends were cut back, 5 bases at V and 4 bases at J, with 15 bases in the middle. CDR3 size: 15 residues. Per germline, CDR1 SGHTA and CDR2 FQGNSA. CDR3 region: CASSPRRGPYNEQFF. CDR3 nucleotides: TGTGCCAGCAGCCCGAGGCGGGGCCCTTACAATGAGCAGTTCTTC. The variable domain in full, completed from reference TRBV7-2 and TRBJ2-1, reads GAGVSQSPSNKVTEKGKDVELRCDPISGHTALYWYRQSLGQGLEFLIYFQGNSAPDKSGLPSDRFSAERTGGSVSTLTIQRTQQEDSAVYLCASSPRRGPYNEQFFGPGTRLTVL.

The chain has TRBV9 and TRBJ2-3, with a possible D match to TRBD1 (5 bases). CDR1 is SGDLS and CDR2 is YYNGEE in the germline V gene. The CDR3 consists of 13 residues. V dropped 7 bases and J dropped 2 bases, with 11 bases sitting between them. As DNA, the CDR3 is TGTGCCAGCCCGGACACACCCACAGATACGCAGTATTTT. Its translation: CASPDTPTDTQYF.

The V gene is TRBV28, the J gene TRBJ1-3; 8 nucleotides agree with TRBD1. From germline, CDR1 is MDHEN and CDR2 SYDVKM. The ends lost 6 bases at V and 4 bases at J; junction bases unmatched: 2. The CDR3 contains 13 residues. For the CDR3, the DNA is TGTGCCAGCAGGGACAGGGTGGGAAACACCATATATTTT. This codes for CASRDRVGNTIYF. Supplemented by reference TRBV28 and TRBJ1-3, the full variable domain reads DVKVTQSSRYLVKRTGEKVFLECVQDMDHENMFWYRQDPGLGLRLIYFSYDVKMKEKGDIPEGYSVSREKKERFSLILESASTNQTSMYLCASRDRVGNTIYFGEGSWLTVV.